This T cell receptor (beta chain) was observed in a study of T cells in Graves' hyperthyroidism and ophthalmopathy. The sample holds many counts of this clonotype. The antigen remains undetermined. Trimming removed 5 bases at V and 7 bases at J, with 8 bases between. This CDR3 spans 11 amino acids. Germline values: CDR1 MDHEN, CDR2 SYDVKM. PBMCs were collected from an approximately 10 ml volume of fresh peripheral blood. Study outcomes and limitations: Median prediction lead before ophthalmopathy onset was around 6.9 months with the model.

The source material, RNA transcripts, was used to amplify TCR beta CDR3 regions. The HTBI set primed first-round TCR CDR3 RT-PCR. TCRdb analysed the multiplex PCR reads with MiXCR anew, one entry per CDR3 protein. Of under 400,000 distinct CDR3 sequences in the sample, 15% to 18% were seen once. The source is a woman aged 18-29 years with Graves' hyperthyroidism that later progressed to Graves' ophthalmopathy. This rearrangement joins TRBV28 to TRBJ1-1; the D is unclear. Material for sequencing was blood. The CDR3 sequence is CASSPRGEAFF. As DNA, the CDR3 is TGTGCCAGCAGTCCCCGGGGTGAAGCTTTCTTT. The full variable domain, its missing parts supplied by reference TRBV28 and TRBJ1-1, is DVKVTQSSRYLVKRTGEKVFLECVQDMDHENMFWYRQDPGLGLRLIYFSYDVKMKEKGDIPEGYSVSREKKERFSLILESASTNQTSMYLCASSPRGEAFFGQGTRLTVV.